The present T cell receptor beta chain was sequenced within a study of PD-L1 blockade in urothelial cancer. The CDR3 runs to 13 residues. J was trimmed by 14 bases and V by 4 bases; bases with no gene match: 10. Germline CDR1 and CDR2: SGHTA and FQGNSA. Time point defined: peripheral blood 6 weeks after treatment start. Repertoires were generated with immunoSEQ multiplex PCR, while TCRdb's copy carries only in-frame clones and drops some. The sample contains approximately 50,000 clones, around 90% of which appear only once. The receptor was derived from a man aged 55 to 69 with urothelial cancer. The sequencing used PBMCs, collected around atezolizumab (anti-PD-L1) treatment. The rearrangement uses TRBV7-2 and TRBJ1-2; 10 positions agree with TRBD1. CDR3 nucleotide sequence: TGTGCCAGCAGCTCAAGACAGGGGGCCGGTAATACCTTC. It is translated as CASSSRQGAGNTF. Using reference TRBV7-2 and TRBJ1-2 for the parts outside the CDR3, the full variable domain is GAGVSQSPSNKVTEKGKDVELRCDPISGHTALYWYRQSLGQGLEFLIYFQGNSAPDKSGLPSDRFSAERTGGSVSTLTIQRTQQEDSAVYLCASSSRQGAGNTFGSGTRLTVV.